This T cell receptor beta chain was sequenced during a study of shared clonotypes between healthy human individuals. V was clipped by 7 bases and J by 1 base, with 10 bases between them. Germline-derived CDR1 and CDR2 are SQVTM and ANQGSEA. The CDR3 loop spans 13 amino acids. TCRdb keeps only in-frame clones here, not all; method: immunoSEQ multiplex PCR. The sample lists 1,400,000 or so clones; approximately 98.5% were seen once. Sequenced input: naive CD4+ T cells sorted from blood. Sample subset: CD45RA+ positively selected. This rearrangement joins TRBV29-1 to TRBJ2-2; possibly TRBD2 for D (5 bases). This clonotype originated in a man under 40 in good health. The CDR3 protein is CSGARENTGELFF. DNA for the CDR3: TGCAGCGGCGCTCGGGAGAACACCGGGGAGCTGTTTTTT.